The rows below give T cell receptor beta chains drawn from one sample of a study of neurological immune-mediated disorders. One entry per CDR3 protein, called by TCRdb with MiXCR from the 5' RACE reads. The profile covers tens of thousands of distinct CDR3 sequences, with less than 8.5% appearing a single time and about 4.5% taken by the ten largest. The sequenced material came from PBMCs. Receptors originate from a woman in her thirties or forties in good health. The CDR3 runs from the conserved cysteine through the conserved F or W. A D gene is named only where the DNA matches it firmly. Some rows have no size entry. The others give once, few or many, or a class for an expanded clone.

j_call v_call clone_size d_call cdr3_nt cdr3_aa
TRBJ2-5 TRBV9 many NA TGTGCCAGCAGTTGGGGGACCCAGTACTTC CASSWGTQYF
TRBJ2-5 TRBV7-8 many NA TGTGCCAGCAGCTTAGGCCCGGAAGAGACCCAGTACTTC CASSLGPEETQYF
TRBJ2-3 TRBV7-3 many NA TGTGCCAGCAGCTTAAGTGGGGGGACAGATACGCAGTATTTT CASSLSGGTDTQYF
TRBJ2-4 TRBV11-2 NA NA TGTGCCAGCAGCTTAGTATTCGGGACTCGACCAAACATTCAGTACTTC CASSLVFGTRPNIQYF
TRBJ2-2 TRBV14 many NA TGTGCCAGCAGCCTAAGAGGAGGGACCGAGAACACCGGGGAGCTGTTTTTT CASSLRGGTENTGELFF
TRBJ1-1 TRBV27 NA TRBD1 TGTGCCAACAGACGGACAGGCACTGAAGCTTTCTTT CANRRTGTEAFF
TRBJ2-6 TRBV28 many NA TGTGCCAGCCAACCAGGGGTCGGGGCCAACGTCCTGACTTTC CASQPGVGANVLTF
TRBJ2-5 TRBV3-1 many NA TGTGCCAGCAGCCAAGGCGGGACTGGGCGGGAGACCCAGTACTTC CASSQGGTGRETQYF
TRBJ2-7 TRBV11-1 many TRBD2 TGTGCCAGCAGCTCCGGACTAGCGGGAGTCTTGGGCTACGAGCAGTACTTC CASSSGLAGVLGYEQYF
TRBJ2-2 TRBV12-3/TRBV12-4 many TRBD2 TGTGCCAGCAGTTTAGCGGGACTAGCTGGGGAGCTGTTTTTT CASSLAGLAGELFF
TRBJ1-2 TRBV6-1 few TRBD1 TGTGCCAGCAACTTTGGAACAGGGGATTATGGCTACACCTTC CASNFGTGDYGYTF
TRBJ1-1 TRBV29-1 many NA TGCAGCGTTGATTGGGGAAGGAACACTGAAGCTTTCTTT CSVDWGRNTEAFF
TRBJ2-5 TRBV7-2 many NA TGTGCCAGCGTGGGCCGGTGGGGCCAAGAGACCCAGTACTTC CASVGRWGQETQYF
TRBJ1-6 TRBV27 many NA TGTGCCAGCAGTTTCAGTGGTGTTGGGAGCTCCTATAATTCACCCCTCCACTTT CASSFSGVGSSYNSPLHF
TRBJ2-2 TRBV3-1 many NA TGTGCCAGCAGCCTCGCAGGGAGAAACACCGGGGAGCTGTTTTTT CASSLAGRNTGELFF
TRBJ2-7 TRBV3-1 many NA TGTGCCAGCAGCCAAGAATGGGGGCTGTCCAACGAGCAGTACTTC CASSQEWGLSNEQYF
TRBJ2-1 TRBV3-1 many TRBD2 TGTGCCAGCAGCTCTACTAGCGGGGGGGCCGATGAGCAGTTCTTC CASSSTSGGADEQFF
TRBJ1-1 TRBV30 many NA TGTGCCTCCGAGGCCACTGAAGCTTTCTTT CASEATEAFF
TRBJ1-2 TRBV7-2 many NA TGTGCCAGCAGCTTAGCTGCAGGTCCCTATGGCTACACCTTC CASSLAAGPYGYTF
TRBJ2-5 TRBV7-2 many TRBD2 TGTGCCAGCAGATCCTTAGCGGGAGGGCCCCAAGAGACCCAGTACTTC CASRSLAGGPQETQYF
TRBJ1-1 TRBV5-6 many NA TGTGCCAGCAGCTTGGCATTCCAGGGTTCGACTGAAGCTTTCTTT CASSLAFQGSTEAFF
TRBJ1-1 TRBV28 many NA TGTGCCAGCAGTTTAAACAGGGACGCTTTCTTT CASSLNRDAFF
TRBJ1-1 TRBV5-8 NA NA TGTGCCAGCAGCTTGGTGAACAGTGGGGACACTGAAACTTTCTTT CASSLVNSGDTETFF
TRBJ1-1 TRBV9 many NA TGTGCCAGCAGCGTTGGAACAGGGTCCATTGAAGCTTTCTTT CASSVGTGSIEAFF
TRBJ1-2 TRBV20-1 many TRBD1 TGCAGTGCTGCCCCTCGCCCCGGGACAGGGTACGGCTACACCTTC CSAAPRPGTGYGYTF
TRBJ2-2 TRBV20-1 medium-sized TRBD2 TGCAGTGCGGGACTAGCGGGGTCACACACCGGGGAGCTGTTTTTT CSAGLAGSHTGELFF
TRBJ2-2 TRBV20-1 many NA TGCAGTGCCCCCGGGACTCGCACCGGGGAGCTGTTTTTT CSAPGTRTGELFF
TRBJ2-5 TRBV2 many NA TGTGCCAGCAGTCAGAGTACCCAGTACTTC CASSQSTQYF
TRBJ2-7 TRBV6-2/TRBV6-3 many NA TGTGCCAGCAGTTCCGGCCGCCGCGAGCAGTACTTC CASSSGRREQYF
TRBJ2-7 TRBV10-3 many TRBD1 TGTGCCATCAGGCCTAGACAGGGGGACGTAGTCGAGCAGTACTTC CAIRPRQGDVVEQYF
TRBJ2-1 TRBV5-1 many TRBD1 TGCGCCAGCGGGACAGGGGTTTTGAATGAGCAGTTCTTC CASGTGVLNEQFF
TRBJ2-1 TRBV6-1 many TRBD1 TGTGCCAGCAGTGATTGGACAGGGGAGAATGAGCAGTTCTTC CASSDWTGENEQFF
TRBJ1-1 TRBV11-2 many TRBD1 TGTGCCAGCAGCTTAGGTGGACAGGGTCGGACTGAAGCTTTCTTT CASSLGGQGRTEAFF
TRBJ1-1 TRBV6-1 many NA TGTGCCAGCAGTGTGACACGGATGAACACTGAAGCTTTCTTT CASSVTRMNTEAFF
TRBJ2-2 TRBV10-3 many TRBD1 TGTGCCATCAGTCCCGAGACAGGGGACCAAAGCGGGGAGCTGTTTTTT CAISPETGDQSGELFF
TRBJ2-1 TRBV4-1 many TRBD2 TGCGCCAGCAGCTCCTTACCTAGCGGGGGAGGGAACAATGAGCAGTTCTTC CASSSLPSGGGNNEQFF
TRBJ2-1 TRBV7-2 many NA TGTGCCAGCAGCTTAGCGCTGAGAGATGAGCAGTTCTTC CASSLALRDEQFF
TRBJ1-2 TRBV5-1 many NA TGCGCCAGCAGCCATGGGCGGGGGACGGATGGCTACACCTTC CASSHGRGTDGYTF
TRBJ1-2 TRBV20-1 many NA TGCAGTGCTAGAAGCCCCAGGGTTGGATTTGGTTATGGCTACACCTTC CSARSPRVGFGYGYTF
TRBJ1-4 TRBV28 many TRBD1 TGTGCCAGCAGTTTGGGACAGGACTACGAAAAACTGTTTTTT CASSLGQDYEKLFF
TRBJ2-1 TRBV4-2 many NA TGTGCCAGCAGCCAAAATAGGAATGAGCAGTTCTTC CASSQNRNEQFF